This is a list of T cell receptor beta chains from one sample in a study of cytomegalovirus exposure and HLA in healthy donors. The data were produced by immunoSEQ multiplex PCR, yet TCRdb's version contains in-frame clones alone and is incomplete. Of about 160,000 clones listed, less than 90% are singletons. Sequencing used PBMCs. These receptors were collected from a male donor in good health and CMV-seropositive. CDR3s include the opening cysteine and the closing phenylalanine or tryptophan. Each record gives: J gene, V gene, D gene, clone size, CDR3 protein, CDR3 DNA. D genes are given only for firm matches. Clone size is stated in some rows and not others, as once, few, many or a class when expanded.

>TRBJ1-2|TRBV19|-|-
CASSMVEGRLYGYTF
TGTGCCAGTAGTATGGTGGAGGGACGTCTCTATGGCTACACCTTC
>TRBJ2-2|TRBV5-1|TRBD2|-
CASTFSGSLRELFF
TGCGCCAGCACCTTTAGCGGGAGTCTCAGGGAGCTGTTTTTT
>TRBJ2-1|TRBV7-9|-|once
CATGDLRYEQFF
TGTGCCACGGGGGATCTAAGGTATGAGCAGTTCTTC
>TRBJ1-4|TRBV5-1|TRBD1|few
CASSRDRVFNEKLFF
TGCGCCAGCAGCCGGGACAGGGTTTTTAATGAAAAACTGTTTTTT
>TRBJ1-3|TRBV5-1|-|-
CASSLEGLRRNTIYF
TGCGCCAGCAGCTTGGAGGGGTTAAGGCGGAACACCATATATTTT
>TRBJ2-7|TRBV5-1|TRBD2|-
CASSAGTSGTYEQYF
TGCGCCAGCAGCGCAGGGACTAGCGGAACCTACGAGCAGTACTTC
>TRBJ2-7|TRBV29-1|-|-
CSVEGIRDSGGPYEQYF
TGCAGTGTTGAAGGGATTCGGGACTCCGGCGGACCCTACGAGCAGTACTTC
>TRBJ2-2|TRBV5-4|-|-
CASSKWPEEENTGELFF
TGTGCCAGCAGCAAGTGGCCCGAAGAGGAGAACACCGGGGAGCTGTTTTTT
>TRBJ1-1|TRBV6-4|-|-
CASSANGGRAFF
TGTGCCAGCAGTGCCAACGGAGGGCGGGCTTTCTTT
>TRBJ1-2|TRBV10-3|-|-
CAITPGEANYGYTF
TGTGCCATCACACCGGGGGAGGCTAACTATGGCTACACCTTC
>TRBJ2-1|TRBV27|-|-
CASTLLSSYNEQFF
TGTGCCAGCACCCTGCTTAGCTCCTACAATGAGCAGTTCTTC
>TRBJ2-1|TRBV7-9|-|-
CSSSLGQEFF
TGTTCCAGCAGCTTAGGTCAGGAGTTCTTC
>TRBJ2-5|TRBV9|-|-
CASSVGTGNRWETQYF
TGTGCCAGCAGCGTAGGCACAGGGAATCGCTGGGAGACCCAGTACTTC
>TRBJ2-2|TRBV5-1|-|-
CASSLWESGTGELFF
TGCGCCAGCAGCTTGTGGGAGTCGGGCACCGGGGAGCTGTTTTTT
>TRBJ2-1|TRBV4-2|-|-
CASSQDPSGSTYNEQFF
TGTGCCAGCAGCCAAGATCCCTCCGGGAGCACCTACAATGAGCAGTTCTTC
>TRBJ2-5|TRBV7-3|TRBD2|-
CASSLSGLAGGPRETQYF
TGTGCCAGCAGCTTATCAGGCCTAGCGGGAGGGCCTCGAGAGACCCAGTACTTC
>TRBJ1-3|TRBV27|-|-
CASSFGGSGNTIYF
TGTGCCAGCAGTTTCGGCGGCTCTGGAAACACCATATATTTT
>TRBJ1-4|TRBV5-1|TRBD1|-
CASSPRTGRTNEKLFF
TGCGCCAGCAGCCCCAGGACAGGAAGAACTAATGAAAAACTGTTTTTT
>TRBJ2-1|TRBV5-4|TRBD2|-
CASSKQLAGGYNEQFF
TGTGCCAGCAGCAAACAACTAGCGGGAGGCTACAATGAGCAGTTCTTC
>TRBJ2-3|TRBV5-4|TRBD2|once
CASSFGAGSTDTQYF
TGTGCCAGCAGCTTCGGAGCGGGGTCCACAGATACGCAGTATTTT
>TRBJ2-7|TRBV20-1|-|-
CSARLSYEQYF
TGCAGTGCTAGACTCTCGTATGAGCAGTACTTC
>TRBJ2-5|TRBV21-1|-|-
CASSRTSGRFKTQYF
TGTGCCAGCAGCAGAACTAGCGGGAGGTTCAAGACCCAGTACTTC
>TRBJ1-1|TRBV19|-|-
CASSPQSGGAGDTEAFF
TGTGCCAGTAGTCCTCAGAGTGGAGGTGCAGGGGACACTGAAGCTTTCTTT
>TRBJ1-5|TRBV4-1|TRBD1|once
CASSSGQVNNQPQHF
TGCGCCAGCAGTTCTGGACAGGTTAACAATCAGCCCCAGCATTTT
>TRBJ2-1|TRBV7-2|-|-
CASSFRAGLYNEQFF
TGTGCCAGCAGCTTTCGAGCGGGTCTATACAATGAGCAGTTCTTC
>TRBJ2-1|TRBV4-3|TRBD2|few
CASSQDQGGRANNEQFF
TGCGCCAGCAGCCAAGATCAAGGAGGGAGGGCCAACAATGAGCAGTTCTTC
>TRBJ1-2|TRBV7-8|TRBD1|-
CASSSQGQPYGYTF
TGTGCCAGCAGCTCACAGGGACAGCCCTATGGCTACACCTTC
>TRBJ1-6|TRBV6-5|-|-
CASSSQGVGNSPLHF
TGTGCCAGCAGTTCTCAGGGCGTCGGTAATTCACCCCTCCACTTT
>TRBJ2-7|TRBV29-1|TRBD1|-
CSVRAPDRDYEQYF
TGCAGCGTGAGGGCCCCTGACAGGGACTACGAGCAGTACTTC
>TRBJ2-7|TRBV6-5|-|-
CASRLDRYSYEQYF
TGTGCCAGCAGACTTGACAGGTACTCCTACGAGCAGTACTTC
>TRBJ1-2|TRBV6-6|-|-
CASSREGYTF
TGTGCCAGCTCGCGGGAGGGCTACACCTTC
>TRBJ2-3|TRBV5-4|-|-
CASSLGRVTDTQYF
TGTGCCAGCAGCTTGGGCAGGGTCACAGATACGCAGTATTTT
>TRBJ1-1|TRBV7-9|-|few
CSSSLPGDTEAFF
TGTTCCAGCAGCTTACCCGGGGACACTGAAGCTTTCTTT
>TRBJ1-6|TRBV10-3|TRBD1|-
CAISEGQGESPLHF
TGTGCCATCAGTGAAGGACAGGGGGAATCACCCCTCCACTTT
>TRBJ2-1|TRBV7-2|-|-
CASRVGAGYNEQFF
TGTGCCAGTAGGGTGGGGGCGGGTTACAATGAGCAGTTCTTC
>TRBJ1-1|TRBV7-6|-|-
CASSSGLPMNTEAFF
TGTGCCAGCAGCAGTGGACTGCCCATGAACACTGAAGCTTTCTTT
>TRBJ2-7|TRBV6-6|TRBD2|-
CASSPGLAGVQEYF
TGTGCCAGCAGCCCCGGACTAGCGGGAGTCCAAGAGTACTTC
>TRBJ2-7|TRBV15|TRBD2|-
CATSRDYAGGYEQYF
TGTGCCACCAGCAGAGATTACGCGGGAGGGTACGAGCAGTACTTC
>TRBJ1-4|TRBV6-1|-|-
CASSEQHQEKLFF
TGTGCCAGCAGTGAACAACACCAAGAAAAACTGTTTTTT
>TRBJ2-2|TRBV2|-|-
CASRSGGKTGELFF
TGTGCCAGCAGGAGTGGAGGGAAAACCGGGGAGCTGTTTTTT
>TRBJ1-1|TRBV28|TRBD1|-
CASSSNRGQTEAFF
TGTGCCAGCAGTTCGAACAGGGGGCAGACTGAAGCTTTCTTT
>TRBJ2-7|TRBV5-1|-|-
CASSIDSPYEQYF
TGCGCCAGCAGCATTGACAGCCCCTACGAGCAGTACTTC
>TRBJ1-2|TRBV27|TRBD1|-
CASGPRDRGQGYGYTF
TGTGCCAGCGGACCACGGGACAGGGGGCAGGGATATGGCTACACCTTC
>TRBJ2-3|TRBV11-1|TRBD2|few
CASSFHSGRGGTDTQYF
TGTGCCAGCAGCTTCCATAGCGGGAGGGGCGGCACAGATACGCAGTATTTT
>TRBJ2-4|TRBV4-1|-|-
CASSQEGGGGSKNIQYF
TGCGCCAGCAGCCAAGAAGGGGGTGGCGGGTCCAAAAACATTCAGTACTTC
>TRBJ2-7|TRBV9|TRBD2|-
CASSLGGAGGPTDEQYF
TGTGCCAGCAGCCTCGGGGGTGCGGGAGGGCCCACCGACGAGCAGTACTTC
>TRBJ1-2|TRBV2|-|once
CASSGDSFYTF
TGTGCCAGCAGTGGGGACTCTTTCTACACCTTC
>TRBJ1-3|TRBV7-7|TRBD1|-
CASSLGTAGNTIYF
TGTGCTAGCAGCCTGGGGACAGCTGGAAACACCATATATTTT
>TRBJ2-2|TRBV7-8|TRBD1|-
CASSSPPRTGVPPAGELFF
TGTGCCAGCAGCTCCCCTCCCCGGACAGGGGTGCCTCCGGCCGGGGAGCTGTTTTTT
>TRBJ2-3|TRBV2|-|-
CASRDFRADTQYF
TGTGCCAGCAGGGACTTTCGGGCAGATACGCAGTATTTT
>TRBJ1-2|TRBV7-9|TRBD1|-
CASSHDRGRLRFDGYTF
TGTGCCAGCAGCCATGACAGGGGGCGTCTGAGATTCGATGGCTACACCTTC
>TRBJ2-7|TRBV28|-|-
CASSLWGEQYF
TGTGCCAGCAGTCTATGGGGCGAGCAGTACTTC
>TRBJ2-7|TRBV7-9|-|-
CASSLGPGSSYEQYF
TGTGCCAGCAGCTTAGGTCCAGGCAGCTCCTACGAGCAGTACTTC